This entry lists 19 T cell receptor beta chains sequenced from one sample in a study of blood T cell repertoires in COVID-19 (dated by TCRdb to the early 2020s). The library was produced with the immunoSEQ multiplex PCR assay. What TCRdb holds here is the immuneACCESS table cut down to in-frame rearrangements. Part of the clones is not present; checked against another copy, under half of the missing clones reflect an unresolved V gene, and the others are unexplained. In all, the sample holds 100,000 to 150,000 clones, and 85% to 90% of those were seen once. The ten largest clones capture 3.2% of the sample. The specimen sequenced was peripheral blood. Source of these receptors: a woman over 75 with COVID-19, enrolled during active disease.

The rearrangement joins TRBV6-4 to TRBJ1-4; D is uncertain. With 6 bases removed from V and 3 bases from J, the gap between germline ends came to 14 bases. Germline V gene sequence: CDR1 MRHNA, CDR2 SNTAGT. There are 15 residues in the CDR3. CDR3 nucleotides: TGTGCCAGCAGATCCACGGGAGATGCTAATGAAAAACTGTTTTTT. This encodes CASRSTGDANEKLFF.

The chain uses TRBV15 and TRBJ2-5, with D tentatively TRBD1 (6 bases). The CDR3 totals 14 residues. Germline CDR1 reads LNHNV; CDR2 reads YYDKDF (reference sequence). V was cut by 1 base and J by 3 bases, with 9 bases left in between. CDR3 sequence: CATSRGRTEETQYF. Here the CDR3 DNA reads TGTGCCACCAGCAGAGGGAGGACAGAAGAGACCCAGTACTTC.

This rearrangement joins TRBV27 to TRBJ2-7; D might be TRBD2 (7 bases). The V gene lost 6 bases and the J gene lost 4 bases, with 19 bases spanning the gap. CDR3 size: 15 residues. Germline CDR1 is MNHEY and CDR2 is SMNVEV (reference sequence). CDR3 sequence (DNA): TGTGCCAGCAGCATCGTGGCGGGGAGGGGGTACGAGCAGTACTTC. As protein: CASSIVAGRGYEQYF.

The chain links TRBV9 to TRBJ1-4, with TRBD1 identical over 10 bases. The CDR3 sequence is 15 residues long. From germline, CDR1 is SGDLS and CDR2 YYNGEE. Losses at the gene ends were 3 bases for V and 8 bases for J; bases not matched to a gene: 7. CDR3 sequence: CASSAYRDRGEKLFF. DNA for the CDR3: TGTGCCAGCAGCGCTTACCGGGACAGGGGCGAAAAACTGTTTTTT.

A word on this clone: One junction end disagrees with the germline gene, perhaps due to a read error. The J gene is TRBJ1-2, the V gene TRBV28, with 7 bases aligning to TRBD1. Germline lookup yields CDR1 MDHEN and CDR2 SYDVKM. The CDR3 spans 15 residues. Here the CDR3 DNA reads TGTACCAGCAGTTCCGGACAGGCGAGGAACTATGGCTACACCTTC. Translating gives CTSSSGQARNYGYTF.

The rearrangement links TRBV15 to TRBJ2-1, with D possibly being TRBD1 (5 bases). CDR3 length: 13 amino acids. CDR1 LNHNV and CDR2 YYDKDF come from the germline V gene (reference sequence). V lost 0 bases and J 7 bases, leaving 7 bases between the germline ends. Here the CDR3 reads CATSREGVNEQFF. CDR3 bases: TGTGCCACCAGCAGAGAAGGGGTGAATGAGCAGTTCTTC.

The rearrangement uses TRBV18 and TRBJ1-6, with TRBD1 matching 9 bases. Germline assignment: CDR1 KGHSH and CDR2 LQKENI. This CDR3 is 16 amino acids long. J lost 0 bases, V lost 4 bases, and 1 base had no gene match. CDR3 in amino acids: CASSRTGASYNSPLHF. CDR3 nucleotides: TGTGCCAGCTCACGGACAGGGGCCTCCTATAATTCACCCCTCCACTTT.

J is TRBJ1-2 and V is TRBV27; 9 bases align to TRBD1. This CDR3 spans 13 amino acids. The V segment lost 8 bases and the J segment 2 bases; nucleotides outside the gene matches: 3. The germline CDR1 and CDR2 sequences are MNHEY and SMNVEV (reference sequence). The CDR3, as DNA: TGTGCCAGCGCCGGGACAGGGAACTATGGCTACACCTTC. This translates into CASAGTGNYGYTF.

The chain links TRBV19 to TRBJ1-1; D gene uncertain. Trimming cost V 7 bases and J 7 bases, with 19 bases left between them. This CDR3 comprises 14 residues. Germline values: CDR1 LNHDA, CDR2 SQIVND (reference sequence). The CDR3 sequence: CASNSPGVPIEAFF. DNA of the CDR3: TGTGCCAGTAATTCACCGGGAGTGCCAATTGAAGCTTTCTTT.

This sequence joins TRBV11-2 and TRBJ2-5, with 9 bases fitting TRBD2. V gave up 3 bases and J gave up 5 bases; unmatched junction bases: 10. CDR3 length: 16 residues. CDR1 SGHAT and CDR2 FQNNGV come from the germline V gene. In nucleotides, the CDR3 is TGTGCCAGCAGCTTCCCCCTGCGGGGGGGCGGCGAGACCCAGTACTTC. Translated: CASSFPLRGGGETQYF. Full variable domain (remainder filled in from reference TRBV11-2 and TRBJ2-5): EAGVAQSPRYKIIEKRQSVAFWCNPISGHATLYWYQQILGQGPKLLIQFQNNGVVDDSQLPKDRFSAERLKGVDSTLKIQPAKLEDSAVYLCASSFPLRGGGETQYFGPGTRLLVL.

This rearrangement joins TRBV10-3 to TRBJ2-1; TRBD2 is a possible D gene (6 bases). CDR1 and CDR2 (germline): ENHRY, SYGVKD. This CDR3 comprises 14 residues. Trimming left V 1 base short and J 7 bases short, with 11 bases between. The CDR3 coding sequence is TGTGCCATCAGTGAGTTGGCTAGCGAAAATGAGCAGTTCTTC. Translated, it gives CAISELASENEQFF.

The chain has TRBV23-1 and TRBJ2-7, with TRBD1 matching over 7 bases. TRBV23-1 is identified as an open reading frame with a role that is uncertain. The CDR3 extends over 15 amino acids. J was trimmed by 1 base and V by 8 bases; bases with no gene match: 11. In DNA, the CDR3 is TGCGCCAGCTCCCTTAAGGGACAGACGTCCTACGAGCAGTACTTC. Encoded protein: CASSLKGQTSYEQYF.

V gene TRBV28 combines with J gene TRBJ1-2, with a possible D match to TRBD1 (6 bases). CDR3 length: 15 residues. Trimming shortened V by 6 bases and J by 8 bases, and 22 bases separated the two germline ends. Germline V CDR1 and CDR2: MDHEN, SYDVKM. This CDR3 is CASRKSIGQSSGYTF. The CDR3 DNA is TGTGCCAGCAGGAAATCCATTGGACAGTCTAGCGGCTACACCTTC.

V and J are TRBV28 and TRBJ2-7; D might be TRBD2 (5 bases). The germline gives CDR1 MDHEN, CDR2 SYDVKM. The CDR3 is 14 amino acids. Deletions cut 3 bases from V and 4 bases from J, with 13 bases between. The CDR3 region is CASSFRGFDYEQYF. In DNA form, the CDR3 reads TGTGCCAGCAGTTTCAGAGGGTTTGATTACGAGCAGTACTTC.

CDR3 coding DNA: TGTGCCAGCAGCTTGCTCACAGGACAGACTTACGAGCAGTACTTC. Translating it yields CASSLLTGQTYEQYF. V usage is TRBV11-1 and J usage is TRBJ2-7, with a possible D match to TRBD1 (6 bases). Germline V lookup: CDR1 SGHAT, CDR2 FQDESV (reference sequence). The CDR3 has 15 residues. V dropped 3 bases and J dropped 4 bases, with 16 bases sitting between them.

The chain recombines TRBV9 with TRBJ2-2, with unresolved D. The CDR3 runs to 15 residues. The V end was cut by 0 bases, the J end by 1 base, with 7 bases between. Germline CDR1 SGDLS, CDR2 YYNGEE. CDR3 in amino acids: CASSVDPVNTGELFF. DNA of the CDR3: TGTGCCAGCAGCGTAGATCCCGTGAACACCGGGGAGCTGTTTTTT.

V and J are TRBV7-2 and TRBJ2-1; 9 bases are shared with TRBD2. The CDR3 has 15 amino acids. Germline CDR1 reads SGHTA; CDR2 reads FQGNSA. The V segment lost 4 bases and the J segment 6 bases; nucleotides outside the gene matches: 7. The CDR3 DNA follows: TGTGCCAGCAGCTGGGGGGGACTAGCCAGCAATGAGCAGTTCTTC. It codes for CASSWGGLASNEQFF.

The V and J genes are TRBV5-1 and TRBJ2-2; no clear D. The CDR3 contains 14 residues. Germline V gives CDR1 SGHRS, CDR2 YFSETQ. V was clipped by 3 bases and J by 3 bases, with 9 bases between them. CDR3 DNA: TGCGCCAGCAGCTATAGACGGGACACCGGGGAGCTGTTTTTT. Translation gives CASSYRRDTGELFF.

CDR3 DNA sequence: TGCGCCAGCAGCCCTACCCAACTTGGAAACACCATATATTTT. Encoded protein: CASSPTQLGNTIYF. The chain is built from TRBV5-1 and TRBJ1-3, with D uncertain. Germline CDR1 is SGHRS and CDR2 is YFSETQ. Trimming removed 4 bases from V and 3 bases from J, with 11 bases in between. This CDR3 is built from 14 residues.